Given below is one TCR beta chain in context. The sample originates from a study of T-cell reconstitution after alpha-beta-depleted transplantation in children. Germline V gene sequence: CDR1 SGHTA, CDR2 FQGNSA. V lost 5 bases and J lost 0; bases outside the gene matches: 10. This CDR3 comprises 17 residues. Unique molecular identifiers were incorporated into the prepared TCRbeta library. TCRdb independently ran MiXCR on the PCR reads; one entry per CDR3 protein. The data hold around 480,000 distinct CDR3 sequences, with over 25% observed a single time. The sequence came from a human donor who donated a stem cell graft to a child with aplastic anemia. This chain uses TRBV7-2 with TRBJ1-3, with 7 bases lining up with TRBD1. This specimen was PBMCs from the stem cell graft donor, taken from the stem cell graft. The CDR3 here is CASSPRQGTYSGNTIYF. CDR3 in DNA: TGTGCCAGCAGCCCCCGACAGGGAACTTACTCTGGAAACACCATATATTTT.